These 31 T cell receptor beta chains originate from one sample sequenced in a study of CD8 T cells in Susac syndrome. Reverse transcription used about 0.45 to 1 ug RNA and random hexamers. TCRdb ran MiXCR on the immunoSEQ multiplex PCR reads and lists one entry per CDR3 protein. The sample holds over 95,000 distinct CDR3 sequences, approximately 91% seen once. Sequencing was done on a sample of CD4+ T cells from PBMCs. These receptors all stem from a human donor in good health.

The chain joins TRBV5-1 to TRBJ2-7; 7 bases are a match to TRBD1. The germline V gene has CDR1 SGHRS and CDR2 YFSETQ. The CDR3 runs to 14 residues. V gave up 0 bases and J gave up 5 bases; unmatched junction bases: 5. The CDR3 bases are TGCGCCAGCAGCTTGGAGGGGGCCCTCGACGAGCAGTACTTC. This encodes CASSLEGALDEQYF.

The CDR3 bases are TGCAGTGGACTAGCGGCCAGCACAGATACGCAGTATTTT. Amino acid sequence: CSGLAASTDTQYF. The V gene is TRBV20-1, the J gene TRBJ2-3; 9 bases are a match to TRBD2. The CDR3 is made up of 13 amino acids. The V and J ends lost 7 bases and 0 bases, in that order; junction bases with no gene match: 2. From germline, CDR1 is DFQATT and CDR2 SNEGSKA (reference sequence).

This clonotype was counted a single time. The junction departs from the called germline gene at one end, perhaps through a read error. The chain employs TRBV5-1 and TRBJ2-7; maybe TRBD2 (5 bases). From germline, CDR1 is SGHRS and CDR2 YFSETQ. The CDR3 covers 13 residues. The CDR3 spells CASSLDWSYEQYF. The CDR3 coding sequence is TGCGCCAGCAGTTTGGACTGGTCCTACGAGCAGTACTTC.

The rearrangement links TRBV19 to TRBJ1-1, with 9 bases identical to TRBD1. After removal of 10 bases from V and 3 bases from J, the junction contained 9 bases not matched to a gene. This CDR3 spans 14 amino acids. The germline V gene encodes CDR1 LNHDA and CDR2 SQIVND (reference sequence). CDR3 in DNA: TGTGCCACCCGAACAAACAGGGGGCACACTGAAGCTTTCTTT. Translating gives CATRTNRGHTEAFF. Full variable domain (remainder filled in from reference TRBV19 and TRBJ1-1): DGGITQSPKYLFRKEGQNVTLSCEQNLNHDAMYWYRQDPGQGLRLIYYSQIVNDFQKGDIAEGYSVSREKKESFPLTVTSAQKNPTAFYLCATRTNRGHTEAFFGQGTRLTVV.

This chain joins TRBV23-1 and TRBJ1-3; D might be TRBD1 (6 bases). TRBV23-1 is reported as an ORF; its role is uncertain. V was trimmed by 1 base and J by 3 bases, leaving 10 bases between them. CDR3 length: 15 amino acids. CDR3 loop: CASSQYRGLGNTIYF. The DNA for the CDR3 is TGCGCCAGCAGTCAATACCGGGGGCTTGGAAACACCATATATTTT.

This clonotype turned up a few times. This rearrangement joins TRBV7-2 to TRBJ2-7; 7 nucleotides agree with TRBD1. The CDR3 spans 14 residues. Unmatched junction bases numbered 6, after V lost 5 bases and J lost 2 bases. Germline CDR1 SGHTA, CDR2 FQGNSA. This CDR3 reads CASSRSGQPYEQYF. CDR3 nucleotide sequence: TGTGCCAGCAGCCGATCGGGACAGCCCTACGAGCAGTACTTC.

The chain employs TRBV12-3 or TRBV12-4 and TRBJ2-7; 10 nucleotides align to TRBD2. The CDR3 consists of 16 residues. V was clipped by 3 bases and J by 3 bases; unmatched bases: 8. CDR3 DNA sequence: TGTGCCAGCAGTTTCAGGGAGGCTAGCGGGGGCTACGAGCAGTACTTC. Translating gives CASSFREASGGYEQYF.

Here the CDR3 reads CASSGAQKFYGYTF. Written as DNA, the CDR3 is TGTGCCAGCAGCGGGGCACAGAAATTCTATGGCTACACCTTC. The chain links TRBV2 to TRBJ1-2; a weak D match, TRBD1 (5 bases). Trimming removed 6 bases at V and 4 bases at J, with 15 bases between. Per germline, CDR1 SNHLY and CDR2 FYNNEI. This CDR3 comprises 14 residues.

This clonotype has only one observation. This sequence joins TRBV2 and TRBJ1-5; no definite D call. The CDR3 has 13 residues. Germline V gene sequence: CDR1 SNHLY, CDR2 FYNNEI. V lost 5 bases, J lost 5 bases, and 10 bases lay in between. The CDR3 region has the DNA TGTGCCAGCAGTCACGACGAGTATCAGCCCCAGCATTTT. It is translated as CASSHDEYQPQHF.

The V call is TRBV20-1, the J call TRBJ1-5; D unclear. CDR3 length: 12 amino acids. The V gene's germline CDR1 is DFQATT and CDR2 SNEGSKA (reference sequence). V was clipped by 6 bases and J by 7 bases, with 13 bases between them. CDR3 sequence: CSAAREGQPQHF. The CDR3 DNA sequence: TGCAGTGCCGCGAGAGAGGGCCAGCCCCAGCATTTT.

The chain is built from TRBV20-1 and TRBJ1-4; D gene uncertain. Deletions cut 5 bases from V and 0 bases from J, with 7 bases between. This CDR3 has 13 amino acids. Germline V gene sequence: CDR1 DFQATT, CDR2 SNEGSKA (reference sequence). The CDR3 coding sequence is TGCAGTGCTGTCGAATCAACTAATGAAAAACTGTTTTTT. Translation gives CSAVESTNEKLFF.

The chain employs TRBV7-2 and TRBJ1-3; 7 bases are a match to TRBD1. CDR3 size: 15 residues. Germline V gene data show CDR1 as SGHTA and CDR2 as FQGNSA. With V trimmed by 6 bases and J by 0 bases, 5 bases remained unmatched. CDR3 protein: CASSFGQDSGNTIYF. In DNA, the CDR3 is TGTGCCAGCAGTTTCGGACAGGACTCTGGAAACACCATATATTTT. Variable domain in full (rest from reference TRBV7-2 and TRBJ1-3): GAGVSQSPSNKVTEKGKDVELRCDPISGHTALYWYRQSLGQGLEFLIYFQGNSAPDKSGLPSDRFSAERTGGSVSTLTIQRTQQEDSAVYLCASSFGQDSGNTIYFGEGSWLTVV.

The gene calls are TRBV28 and TRBJ2-2, with 9 bases fitting TRBD1. From germline, CDR1 is MDHEN and CDR2 SYDVKM. The CDR3 runs 17 residues. The junction had 8 bases not matched to a gene; V was cut back by 6 bases and J by 0 bases. CDR3 nucleotides: TGTGCCAGCAGGTACCTCGGGACAGGGTCGAACACCGGGGAGCTGTTTTTT. It yields the protein CASRYLGTGSNTGELFF.

The V and J genes are TRBV29-1 and TRBJ1-1; D uncertain. The CDR3 totals 15 residues. V lost 7 bases and J 5 bases, leaving 23 bases between the germline ends. The germline V gene has CDR1 SQVTM and CDR2 ANQGSEA. CDR3 DNA: TGCAGCGCAGAAGAGGAAACGAGGGTTAGAACTGAAGCTTTCTTT. The encoded protein is CSAEEETRVRTEAFF.

This clonotype was recorded once. The chain recombines TRBV6-5 with TRBJ1-4; no clear D. Germline CDR1 is MNHEY and CDR2 is SVGAGI. CDR3 length: 17 amino acids. Trimming stripped 0 bases from V and 8 bases from J, with 19 bases between. DNA for the CDR3: TGTGCCAGCAGTTACTCGAGACCCGCAGGCATCCACGAAAAACTGTTTTTT. This codes for CASSYSRPAGIHEKLFF.

The rearrangement joins TRBV6-2 or TRBV6-3 to TRBJ1-5, with unresolved D. CDR3 length equals 14 residues. V was pared by 2 bases and J by 4 bases, with 9 bases between. CDR1 is MNHEY, CDR2 SVGEGT, per germline. The CDR3 bases are TGTGCCAGCAGTTACAGGCGGTTTAATCAGCCCCAGCATTTT. Protein: CASSYRRFNQPQHF.

V usage is TRBV18 and J usage is TRBJ1-1; a possible D gene is TRBD1 (6 bases). V lost 6 bases and J lost 3, with 17 bases in between. The CDR3 extends over 15 amino acids. Germline loops: CDR1 KGHSH, CDR2 LQKENI. CDR3 DNA sequence: TGTGCCAGCTCTCAAGAGGGGGGCGGGGACACTGAAGCTTTCTTT. Amino acids: CASSQEGGGDTEAFF.

J is TRBJ2-6 and V is TRBV20-1; no reliable D call. Per the germline V gene, CDR1 is DFQATT and CDR2 is SNEGSKA (reference sequence). Trimming left V 0 bases short and J 0 bases short, with 9 bases between. This CDR3 is built from 16 residues. In DNA, the CDR3 is TGCAGTGCTAGAGAGGGTTCGGCCTCTGGGGCCAACGTCCTGACTTTC. It translates to CSAREGSASGANVLTF.

V and J are TRBV7-3 and TRBJ2-2; D gene uncertain. The CDR3 has 12 residues. The V end lost 2 bases, the J end lost 4 bases, and 2 bases lay between the germline ends. Germline CDR1 is SGHTA and CDR2 is FQGTGA. As DNA, the CDR3 is TGTGCCAGCAGCTTATCCACCGGGGAGCTGTTTTTT. Protein product: CASSLSTGELFF.

CDR3 region: CASSLEGGALEAFF. The CDR3 nucleotides are TGCGCCAGCAGCTTGGAGGGGGGAGCCCTTGAAGCTTTCTTT. The gene calls are TRBV5-1 and TRBJ1-1; TRBD1 might be the D (6 bases). The germline V gene encodes CDR1 SGHRS and CDR2 YFSETQ. V shed 0 bases and J shed 7 bases, with 13 bases lying between them. The CDR3 sequence is 14 residues long. Full variable domain (remainder filled in from reference TRBV5-1 and TRBJ1-1): KAGVTQTPRYLIKTRGQQVTLSCSPISGHRSVSWYQQTPGQGLQFLFEYFSETQRNKGNFPGRFSGRQFSNSRSEMNVSTLELGDSALYLCASSLEGGALEAFFGQGTRLTVV.

The chain joins TRBV20-1 to TRBJ1-2; tentative D call: TRBD1 (5 bases). Deletions cut 4 bases from V and 8 bases from J, with 20 bases between. From germline, CDR1 is DFQATT and CDR2 SNEGSKA (reference sequence). This CDR3 region has 14 residues. CDR3 coding DNA: TGCAGTGCTAAATCCGAGACAGTGGGCGAAGGCTACACCTTC. Its protein product is CSAKSETVGEGYTF.

This CDR3 reads CSVRARGAEENTEAFF. The CDR3 coding sequence is TGCAGCGTCCGCGCTCGTGGAGCAGAGGAGAACACTGAAGCTTTCTTT. The chain links TRBV29-1 to TRBJ1-1, with D uncertain. V was shortened by 6 bases and J by 1 base, with 21 bases between the two germline ends. The CDR3 length is 16 residues. Germline V gene data show CDR1 as SQVTM and CDR2 as ANQGSEA. The entire variable domain, with the rest obtained from reference TRBV29-1 and TRBJ1-1, is as follows: SAVISQKPSRDICQRGTSLTIQCQVDSQVTMMFWYRQQPGQSLTLIATANQGSEATYESGFVIDKFPISRPNLTFSTLTVSNMSPEDSSIYLCSVRARGAEENTEAFFGQGTRLTVV.

The V gene is TRBV5-1, the J gene TRBJ2-3; 8 bases are a match to TRBD2. CDR1 is SGHRS and CDR2 is YFSETQ in the germline V gene. V lost 3 bases, J lost 2 bases, and 8 bases stayed unmatched. This CDR3 has 16 amino acids. The CDR3 DNA follows: TGCGCCAGCAGCTCAACAGCGGGAGTCGACACAGATACGCAGTATTTT. It specifies CASSSTAGVDTDTQYF.

The gene calls are TRBV9 and TRBJ1-2; TRBD1 might be the D (5 bases). The V gene lost 0 bases and the J gene lost 2 bases, with 5 bases spanning the gap. This CDR3 spans 13 amino acids. Germline V gives CDR1 SGDLS, CDR2 YYNGEE. This CDR3 is CASSVEGNYGYTF. CDR3 in DNA: TGTGCCAGCAGCGTAGAGGGGAACTATGGCTACACCTTC.

The genes are TRBV5-5 and TRBJ2-6; no firm D call. Germline values: CDR1 SGHKS, CDR2 YYEKEE (reference sequence). Trimming took off 5 bases at V and 0 bases at J, with 9 bases between the two ends. The CDR3 sequence is 15 residues long. The CDR3 region is CASRYGSSGANVLTF. CDR3 in DNA: TGTGCCAGCAGATACGGGTCCTCTGGGGCCAACGTCCTGACTTTC.

The chain employs TRBV29-1 and TRBJ2-5; 7 positions match TRBD1. The CDR3 length is 13 residues. The ends lost 7 bases at V and 5 bases at J; junction bases unmatched: 10. CDR1 is SQVTM and CDR2 is ANQGSEA in the germline V gene. The CDR3 region is CSARQGGWETQYF. The DNA of the CDR3 is TGCAGCGCCCGACAGGGCGGTTGGGAGACCCAGTACTTC.

This chain uses TRBV7-2 with TRBJ1-1; 8 bases match TRBD1. Germline CDR1 is SGHTA and CDR2 is FQGNSA. The CDR3 covers 14 residues. V shed 1 base, J shed 9 bases, and the junction held 7 bases outside the gene matches. Here the CDR3 reads CASSLEGQGRKAFF. The CDR3 nucleotides read TGTGCCAGCAGCTTAGAAGGACAGGGACGTAAAGCTTTCTTT.

The V and J genes are TRBV6-2 or TRBV6-3 and TRBJ2-7; D call uncertain. This CDR3 has 12 amino acids. The germline V and J ends were trimmed by 1 base and 5 bases, with 6 bases remaining between them. Germline CDR1 MNHEY, CDR2 SVGEGT. The CDR3 spells CASSYLIDEQYF. The CDR3 bases are TGTGCCAGCAGTTACTTAATCGACGAGCAGTACTTC.

CDR3 sequence reads: CASSLGPPQTDSSHGYTF. In DNA form, the CDR3 reads TGTGCCAGCAGCTTAGGGCCCCCCCAAACGGACAGTTCCCATGGCTACACCTTC. The chain employs TRBV11-2 and TRBJ1-2; D is perhaps TRBD1 (6 bases). Germline CDR1 SGHAT, CDR2 FQNNGV. The CDR3 sequence is 18 residues long. The V gene lost 1 base and the J gene lost 6 bases, with 24 bases spanning the gap.

The chain joins TRBV6-5 to TRBJ1-2; D remains unclear. V was trimmed by 6 bases and J by 2 bases, leaving 10 bases between them. CDR1 and CDR2 (germline): MNHEY, SVGAGI. CDR3 size: 13 residues. The CDR3 sequence: CASRGVGNYGYTF. CDR3 sequence (DNA): TGTGCCAGCAGGGGCGTAGGGAACTATGGCTACACCTTC.

Written as DNA, the CDR3 is TGTGCCAGCAGTTACTCGTATCTCAGTGGTGACCCGAATGAGCAGTTCTTC. This encodes CASSYSYLSGDPNEQFF. The chain couples TRBV6-2 or TRBV6-3 to TRBJ2-1, with no clear D. The CDR3 has 17 amino acids. Germline CDR1 MNHEY, CDR2 SVGEGT. V was cut by 0 bases and J by 7 bases, with 19 bases left in between.